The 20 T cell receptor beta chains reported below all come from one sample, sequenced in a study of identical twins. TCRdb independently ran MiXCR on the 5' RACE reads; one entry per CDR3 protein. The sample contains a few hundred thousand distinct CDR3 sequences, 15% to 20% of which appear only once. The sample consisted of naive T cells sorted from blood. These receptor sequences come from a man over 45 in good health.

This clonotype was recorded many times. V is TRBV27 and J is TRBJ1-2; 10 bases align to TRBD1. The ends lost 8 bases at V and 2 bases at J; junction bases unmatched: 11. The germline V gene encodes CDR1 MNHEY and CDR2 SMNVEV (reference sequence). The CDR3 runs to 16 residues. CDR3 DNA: TGTGCCAGCGGGTCGGGACAGGGGAATGACAACTATGGCTACACCTTC. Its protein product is CASGSGQGNDNYGYTF.

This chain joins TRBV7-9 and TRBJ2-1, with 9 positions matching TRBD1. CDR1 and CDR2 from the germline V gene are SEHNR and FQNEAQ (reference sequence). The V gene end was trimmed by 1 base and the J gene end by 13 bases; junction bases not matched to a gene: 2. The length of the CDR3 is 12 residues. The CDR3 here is CASSLGGQGQFF. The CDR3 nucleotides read TGTGCCAGCAGCTTAGGGGGACAGGGCCAGTTCTTC. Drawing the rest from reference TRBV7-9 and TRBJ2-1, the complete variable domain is DTGVSQNPRHKITKRGQNVTFRCDPISEHNRLYWYRQTLGQGPEFLTYFQNEAQLEKSRLLSDRFSAERPKGSFSTLEIQRTEQGDSAMYLCASSLGGQGQFFGPGTRLTVL.

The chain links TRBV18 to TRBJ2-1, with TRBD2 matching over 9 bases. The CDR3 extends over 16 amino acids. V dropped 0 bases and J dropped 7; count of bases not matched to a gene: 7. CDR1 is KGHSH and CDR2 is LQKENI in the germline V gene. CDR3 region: CASSPPGAGGGNEQFF. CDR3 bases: TGTGCCAGCTCACCACCGGGAGCGGGAGGTGGTAATGAGCAGTTCTTC.

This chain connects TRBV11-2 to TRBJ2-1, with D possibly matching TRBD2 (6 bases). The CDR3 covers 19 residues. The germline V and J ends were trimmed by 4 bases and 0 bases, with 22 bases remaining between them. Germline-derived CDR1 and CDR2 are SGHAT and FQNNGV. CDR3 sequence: CASSSRDGRYTSSYNEQFF. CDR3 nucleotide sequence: TGTGCCAGCAGCTCTCGGGACGGGAGATATACGAGCTCCTACAATGAGCAGTTCTTC.

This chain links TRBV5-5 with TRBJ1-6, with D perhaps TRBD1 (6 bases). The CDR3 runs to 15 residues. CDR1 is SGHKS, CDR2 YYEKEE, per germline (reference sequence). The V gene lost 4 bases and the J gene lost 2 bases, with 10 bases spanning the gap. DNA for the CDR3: TGTGCCAGCAGCGCCGGACAGACCTATAATTCACCCCTCCACTTT. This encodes CASSAGQTYNSPLHF.

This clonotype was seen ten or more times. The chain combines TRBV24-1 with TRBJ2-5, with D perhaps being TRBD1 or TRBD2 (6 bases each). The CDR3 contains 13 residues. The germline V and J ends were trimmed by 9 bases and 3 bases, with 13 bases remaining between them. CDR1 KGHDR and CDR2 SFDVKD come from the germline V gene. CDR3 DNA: TGTGCCACCGGAGAAGGGGGGAAAGAGACCCAGTACTTC. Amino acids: CATGEGGKETQYF.

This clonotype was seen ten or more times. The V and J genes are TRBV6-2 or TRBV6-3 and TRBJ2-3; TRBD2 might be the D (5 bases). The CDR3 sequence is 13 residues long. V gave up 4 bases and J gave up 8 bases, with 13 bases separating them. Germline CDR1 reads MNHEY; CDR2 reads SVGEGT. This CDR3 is CASSWNSAGTQYF. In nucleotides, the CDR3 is TGTGCCAGCAGTTGGAATAGCGCCGGTACGCAGTATTTT.

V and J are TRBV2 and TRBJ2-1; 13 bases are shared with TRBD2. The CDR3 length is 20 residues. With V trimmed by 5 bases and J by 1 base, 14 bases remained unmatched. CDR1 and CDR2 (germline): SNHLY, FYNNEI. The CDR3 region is CASSLTSGGYVYSSYNEQFF. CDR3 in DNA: TGTGCCAGCAGTCTGACTAGCGGGGGGTATGTTTACTCGTCCTACAATGAGCAGTTCTTC.

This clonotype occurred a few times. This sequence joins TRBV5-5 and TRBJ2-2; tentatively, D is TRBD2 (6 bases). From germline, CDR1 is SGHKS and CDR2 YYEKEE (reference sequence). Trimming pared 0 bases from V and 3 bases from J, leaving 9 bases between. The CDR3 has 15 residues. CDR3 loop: CASSLVGGYTGELFF. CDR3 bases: TGTGCCAGCAGCTTGGTCGGGGGATACACCGGGGAGCTGTTTTTT. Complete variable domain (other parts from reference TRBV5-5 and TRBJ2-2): DAGVTQSPTHLIKTRGQQVTLRCSPISGHKSVSWYQQVLGQGPQFIFQYYEKEERGRGNFPDRFSARQFPNYSSELNVNALLLGDSALYLCASSLVGGYTGELFFGEGSRLTVL.

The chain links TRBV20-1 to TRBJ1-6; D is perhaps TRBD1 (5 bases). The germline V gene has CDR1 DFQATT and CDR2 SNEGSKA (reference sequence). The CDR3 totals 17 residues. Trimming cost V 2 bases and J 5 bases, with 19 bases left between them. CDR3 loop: CSARSPREGMDNSPLHF. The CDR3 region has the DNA TGCAGTGCTAGAAGCCCCAGGGAGGGCATGGATAATTCACCCCTCCACTTT.

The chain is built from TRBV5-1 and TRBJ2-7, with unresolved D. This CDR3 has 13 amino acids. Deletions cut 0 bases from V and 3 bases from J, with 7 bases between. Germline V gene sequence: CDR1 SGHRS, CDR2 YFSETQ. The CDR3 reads CASSLVADYEQYF. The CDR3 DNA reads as TGCGCCAGCAGCTTGGTGGCGGACTACGAGCAGTACTTC.

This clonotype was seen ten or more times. DNA of the CDR3: TGTGCCAGCAGCTTCATGGGACAGGGGGAAGAGACCCAGTACTTC. Protein sequence: CASSFMGQGEETQYF. This chain links TRBV7-9 with TRBJ2-5; 11 bases are a match to TRBD1. CDR1 SEHNR and CDR2 FQNEAQ come from the germline V gene (reference sequence). The CDR3 is 15 amino acids. V lost 3 bases and J lost 3; bases outside the gene matches: 3.

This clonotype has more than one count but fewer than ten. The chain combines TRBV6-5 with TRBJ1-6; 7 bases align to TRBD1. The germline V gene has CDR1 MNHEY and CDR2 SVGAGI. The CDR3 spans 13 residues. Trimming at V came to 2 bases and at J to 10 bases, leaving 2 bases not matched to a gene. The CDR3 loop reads CASSYKDRSPLHF. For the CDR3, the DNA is TGTGCCAGCAGTTACAAGGACAGGTCACCCCTCCACTTT.

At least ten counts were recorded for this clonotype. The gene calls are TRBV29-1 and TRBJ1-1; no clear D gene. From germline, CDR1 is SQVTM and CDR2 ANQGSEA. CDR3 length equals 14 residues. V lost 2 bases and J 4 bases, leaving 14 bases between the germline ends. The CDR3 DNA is TGCAGCGTTGAATGGGGAGGTTTTGGCACTGAAGCTTTCTTT. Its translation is CSVEWGGFGTEAFF.

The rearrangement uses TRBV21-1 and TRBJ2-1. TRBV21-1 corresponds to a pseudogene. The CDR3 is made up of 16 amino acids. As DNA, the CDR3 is TGTGCCAGCAGCAAGGTGGAAGCCGAATCCTACAATGAGCAGTTCTTC. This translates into CASSKVEAESYNEQFF.

CDR3 nucleotide sequence: TGCGCCAGCAGCTTGGCGGGGACCGGGGATGAGCAGTTCTTC. Its translation: CASSLAGTGDEQFF. The chain has TRBV5-1 and TRBJ2-1; D possibly matches TRBD1 or TRBD2 (5 bases each). Germline loops: CDR1 SGHRS, CDR2 YFSETQ. The V and J ends lost 0 bases and 8 bases respectively, with 12 bases between them. This CDR3 contains 14 residues.

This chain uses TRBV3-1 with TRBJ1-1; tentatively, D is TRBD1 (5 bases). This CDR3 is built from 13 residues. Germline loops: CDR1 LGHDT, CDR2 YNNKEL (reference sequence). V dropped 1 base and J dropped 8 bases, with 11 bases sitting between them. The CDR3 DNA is TGTGCCAGCAGCCAAGTTGCAGGGCGAGAAGCTTTCTTT. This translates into CASSQVAGREAFF.

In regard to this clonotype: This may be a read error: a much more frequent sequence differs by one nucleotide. CDR3 sequence reads: CASSPEIRGTVAFF. Written as DNA, the CDR3 is TGTGCCAGCAGTCCAGAGATAAGGGGAACTGTAGCTTTCTTT. The V call is TRBV12-3 or TRBV12-4, the J call TRBJ1-1, with a weak D call TRBD1 (5 bases). The CDR3 contains 14 residues.

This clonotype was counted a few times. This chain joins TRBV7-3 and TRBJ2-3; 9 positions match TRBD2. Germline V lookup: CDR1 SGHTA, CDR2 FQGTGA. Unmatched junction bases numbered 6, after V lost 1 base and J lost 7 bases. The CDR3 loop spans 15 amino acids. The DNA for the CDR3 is TGTGCCAGCAGCTTAATGGCGGGAGGGCCGAATACGCAGTATTTT. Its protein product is CASSLMAGGPNTQYF.

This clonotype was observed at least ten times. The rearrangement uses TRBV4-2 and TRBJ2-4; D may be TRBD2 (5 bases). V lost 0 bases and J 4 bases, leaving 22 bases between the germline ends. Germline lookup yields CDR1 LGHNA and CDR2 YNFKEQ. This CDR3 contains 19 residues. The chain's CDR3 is CASSQDRSQRPGRKNIQYF. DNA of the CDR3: TGTGCCAGCAGCCAAGATAGGTCACAGCGGCCGGGGAGAAAAAACATTCAGTACTTC.